Shown below are 30 T cell receptor beta chains from a single sample sequenced in a study of T cell responses to AZD1222 COVID-19 vaccine (dated by TCRdb to the early 2020s). The time point label here, explained by the study, means: baseline before first vaccination. Library preparation used the immunoSEQ multiplex PCR assay. TCRdb limited this immuneACCESS table to in-frame rearrangements with V and J called. A share of clones is missing; checked studies link under half to unresolved V genes, and the rest is unexplained. Counted in this sample were about 100,000 clones; roughly nine tenths of them appeared once. The ten largest clonotypes hold around 17% of the sample. This specimen was peripheral blood, taken on day 0 of AZD1222 vaccination. These receptors all come from an adult in good health.

CDR3 residues: CASSDWDRRNEQFF. The CDR3 DNA reads TGCGCCAGCAGCGACTGGGACAGACGTAATGAGCAGTTCTTC. The chain joins TRBV5-1 to TRBJ2-1; TRBD1 aligns across 7 bases. The J segment lost 7 bases and the V segment lost 4 bases, leaving 8 bases of the junction unmatched. Germline V CDR1 and CDR2: SGHRS, YFSETQ. This CDR3 region has 14 residues.

The genes are TRBV12-3 or TRBV12-4 and TRBJ2-5, with 8 bases identical to TRBD1. The CDR3 runs to 13 residues. The J segment lost 4 bases and the V segment lost 5 bases, leaving 3 bases of the junction unmatched. CDR3 in amino acids: CASSTGQGETQYF. The CDR3 DNA reads as TGTGCCAGCAGTACCGGACAGGGAGAGACCCAGTACTTC.

The CDR3 sequence is CASSRATDTQYF. CDR3 nucleotide sequence: TGTGCCAGCTCACGGGCCACAGATACGCAGTATTTT. J is TRBJ2-3 and V is TRBV18; the D is unclear. V lost 4 bases, J lost 2 bases, and 4 bases lay in between. Germline loops: CDR1 KGHSH, CDR2 LQKENI. This CDR3 is built from 12 residues.

This chain joins TRBV11-1 and TRBJ2-1, with 8 bases that match TRBD2. Germline loops: CDR1 SGHAT, CDR2 FQDESV (reference sequence). The CDR3 is 16 residues long. The V and J ends lost 5 bases and 6 bases, in that order; junction bases with no gene match: 12. The CDR3 sequence: CASSTKRGRLRNEQFF. The CDR3 coding sequence is TGTGCCAGCAGCACCAAGCGGGGGCGGCTTCGCAATGAGCAGTTCTTC.

This sequence joins TRBV7-6 and TRBJ2-3, with 8 bases identical to TRBD2. Looked up from germline, CDR1 is SGHVS and CDR2 is FNYEAQ. CDR3 length: 18 residues. J gave up 1 base and V 1 base, and 10 bases lay outside the gene matches. The CDR3 sequence: CASSLGLTATSGTDTQYF. In nucleotides, the CDR3 is TGTGCCAGCAGCTTAGGGCTGACTGCGACTAGCGGCACAGATACGCAGTATTTT. The full variable domain, rest sourced from reference TRBV7-6 and TRBJ2-3, is GAGVSQSPRYKVTKRGQDVALRCDPISGHVSLYWYRQALGQGPEFLTYFNYEAQQDKSGLPNDRFSAERPEGSISTLTIQRTEQRDSAMYRCASSLGLTATSGTDTQYFGPGTRLTVL.

The chain carries TRBV6-5 and TRBJ2-2, with 10 bases fitting TRBD1. Germline V gene sequence: CDR1 MNHEY, CDR2 SVGAGI. Trimming cost V 6 bases and J 3 bases; bases outside gene matches: 1. There are 14 residues in the CDR3. The CDR3 DNA is TGTGCCAGCAGAGACAGGGGGCACACCGGGGAGCTGTTTTTT. Protein sequence: CASRDRGHTGELFF.

V usage is TRBV7-2 and J usage is TRBJ2-1; 7 bases match TRBD2. CDR1 is SGHTA and CDR2 is FQGNSA in the germline V gene. Germline trimming cut 3 bases from V and 7 bases from J; bases unmatched to any gene: 6. This CDR3 is built from 14 residues. In DNA, the CDR3 is TGTGCCAGCAGCTTTCCAGGGAGGGTGAATGAGCAGTTCTTC. Its protein product is CASSFPGRVNEQFF. Full variable domain (rest looked up from reference TRBV7-2 and TRBJ2-1): GAGVSQSPSNKVTEKGKDVELRCDPISGHTALYWYRQSLGQGLEFLIYFQGNSAPDKSGLPSDRFSAERTGGSVSTLTIQRTQQEDSAVYLCASSFPGRVNEQFFGPGTRLTVL.

The CDR3 region has the DNA TGTGCCAGCAGCTTAAGCGGGACCACCGGGGAGCTGTTTTTT. Amino acids: CASSLSGTTGELFF. This chain uses TRBV7-3 with TRBJ2-2; D may be TRBD2 (6 bases). This CDR3 has 14 residues. The V and J ends lost 1 base and 4 bases respectively, with 7 bases between them. From germline, CDR1 is SGHTA and CDR2 FQGTGA. The full variable domain, with the rest looked up from reference TRBV7-3 and TRBJ2-2, is GAGVSQTPSNKVTEKGKYVELRCDPISGHTALYWYRQSLGQGPEFLIYFQGTGAADDSGLPNDRFFAVRPEGSVSTLKIQRTERGDSAVYLCASSLSGTTGELFFGEGSRLTVL.

The chain recombines TRBV27 with TRBJ2-5, with unresolved D. The CDR3 consists of 12 residues. In germline, CDR1 is MNHEY, CDR2 SMNVEV (reference sequence). The germline V and J ends were trimmed by 2 bases and 5 bases, with 6 bases remaining between them. CDR3 amino acids: CASSLVGETQYF. As DNA, the CDR3 is TGTGCCAGCAGTTTAGTGGGTGAGACCCAGTACTTC.

V and J are TRBV28 and TRBJ1-2; possibly TRBD1 for D (6 bases). The CDR3 has 12 amino acids. Trimming left V 7 bases short and J 8 bases short, with 14 bases between. The germline V gene encodes CDR1 MDHEN and CDR2 SYDVKM. CDR3: CASNLQGKGYTF. In nucleotides, the CDR3 is TGTGCCAGCAACCTACAGGGAAAGGGCTACACCTTC.

In this sample, this clone turned up once. This sequence joins TRBV6-6 and TRBJ2-7; D gene uncertain. CDR1 and CDR2 from the germline V gene are MNHNY and SVGAGI (reference sequence). The CDR3 is 12 residues long. Deletions cut 0 bases from V and 5 bases from J, with 5 bases between. This CDR3 is CASSYSPDEQYF. The DNA of the CDR3 is TGTGCCAGCAGTTACTCCCCCGACGAGCAGTACTTC.

This rearrangement joins TRBV6-1 to TRBJ2-7; D unclear. CDR1 MNHNS and CDR2 SASEGT come from the germline V gene. CDR3 length: 14 residues. Deletions cut 2 bases from V and 3 bases from J, with 11 bases between. Here the CDR3 reads CASSERDPHYEQYF. In DNA form, the CDR3 reads TGTGCCAGCAGTGAAAGGGATCCCCACTACGAGCAGTACTTC.

The chain recombines TRBV5-1 with TRBJ1-4; tentative D call: TRBD1 (5 bases). There are 14 residues in the CDR3. The V and J ends lost 4 bases and 5 bases respectively, with 12 bases between them. Germline V lookup: CDR1 SGHRS, CDR2 YFSETQ. In DNA, the CDR3 is TGCGCCAGCAGCCTCTCGACAGTGAATGAAAAACTGTTTTTT. Protein product: CASSLSTVNEKLFF.

The chain combines TRBV7-8 with TRBJ1-6; weak D call: TRBD1 (5 bases). Trimming stripped 5 bases from V and 6 bases from J, with 20 bases between. The CDR3 is 17 residues long. The germline CDR1 and CDR2 sequences are SGHVS and FQNEAQ. The CDR3 nucleotides read TGTGCCAGCAGCGTTAAAAGTGCAGGGAAAAGTAATTCACCCCTCCACTTT. It specifies CASSVKSAGKSNSPLHF.

The chain links TRBV29-1 to TRBJ1-3, with D perhaps TRBD1 (6 bases). CDR1 is SQVTM and CDR2 is ANQGSEA in the germline V gene. This CDR3 region has 14 residues. V was pared by 0 bases and J by 2 bases, with 8 bases between. The chain's CDR3 is CSVEESGAGNTIYF. CDR3 DNA sequence: TGCAGCGTTGAAGAATCAGGGGCTGGAAACACCATATATTTT.

The CDR3 DNA reads as TGTGCCAGCAGCCAAGATTTGGGGGGCTCTGGGGCCAACGTCCTGACTTTC. Amino acid sequence: CASSQDLGGSGANVLTF. The V and J genes are TRBV3-1 (or the pseudogene TRBV3-2) and TRBJ2-6, with a weak D call TRBD2 (6 bases). The CDR3 contains 17 residues. Germline CDR1 LGHDT, CDR2 YNNKEL (reference sequence). V was shortened by 0 bases and J by 0 bases, with 9 bases between the two germline ends.

The chain combines TRBV6-5 with TRBJ1-1, with TRBD1 identical over 7 bases. The germline V gene encodes CDR1 MNHEY and CDR2 SVGAGI. V shed 6 bases and J 1 base; nucleotides not matched to a gene: 8. CDR3 size: 15 residues. CDR3 coding DNA: TGTGCCAGCAGCGTCCAGGGGGTGACGAACACTGAAGCTTTCTTT. Translation gives CASSVQGVTNTEAFF.

The genes are TRBV27 and TRBJ2-7; 10 bases are shared with TRBD2. Germline-derived CDR1 and CDR2 are MNHEY and SMNVEV (reference sequence). V dropped 4 bases and J dropped 3; count of bases not matched to a gene: 0. The CDR3 runs 13 residues. Here the CDR3 DNA reads TGTGCCAGCAGTTCTAGCGGGAGCTACGAGCAGTACTTC. Translated, it gives CASSSSGSYEQYF.

The chain couples TRBV4-1 to TRBJ2-1, with 11 nucleotides matching TRBD2. The CDR3 spans 16 residues. Germline assignment: CDR1 MGHRA and CDR2 YSYEKL. J lost 4 bases, V lost 8 bases, and 10 bases had no gene match. The CDR3: CASGGSGGAGYNEQFF. CDR3 nucleotides: TGCGCCAGCGGAGGTAGCGGGGGGGCGGGTTACAATGAGCAGTTCTTC.

This sequence joins TRBV4-1 and TRBJ1-2; TRBD1 matches at 7 bases. CDR3 size: 16 residues. Germline V gives CDR1 MGHRA, CDR2 YSYEKL. The V and J ends lost 2 bases and 3 bases, in that order; junction bases with no gene match: 9. In nucleotides, the CDR3 is TGCGCCAGCAGCCAACTCATCCTAGGACAGGACTATGGCTACACCTTC. Residues: CASSQLILGQDYGYTF.

CDR3 nucleotide sequence: TGTGCCAGCAGCAAAGTACCAGGGGCGAAACGAGGCTACACCTTC. Translating it yields CASSKVPGAKRGYTF. This chain connects TRBV21-1 to TRBJ1-2; TRBD1, the table's D call, was not compared with the DNA. TRBV21-1 corresponds to a pseudogene. The CDR3 is 15 amino acids.

The J gene is TRBJ2-5, the V gene TRBV5-1; TRBD1 aligns across 10 bases. The germline CDR1 and CDR2 sequences are SGHRS and YFSETQ. V lost 4 bases and J lost 5; bases outside the gene matches: 11. The CDR3 runs 16 residues. The CDR3 DNA follows: TGCGCCAGCAGCAGAGCCGGGACAGGGGAAGGGGAGACCCAGTACTTC. Residues: CASSRAGTGEGETQYF.

The chain carries TRBV27 and TRBJ1-3; D unclear. Trimming cost V 6 bases and J 2 bases, with 5 bases left between them. The CDR3 is 12 amino acids. From germline, CDR1 is MNHEY and CDR2 SMNVEV (reference sequence). In DNA form, the CDR3 reads TGTGCCAGCAGGACCCCTGGAAACACCATATATTTT. This codes for CASRTPGNTIYF.

This sequence joins TRBV28 and TRBJ2-3; D not resolved. This CDR3 spans 14 amino acids. Looked up from germline, CDR1 is MDHEN and CDR2 is SYDVKM. Trimming took off 6 bases at V and 0 bases at J, with 10 bases between the two ends. CDR3 nucleotides: TGTGCCAGCAGCCGCCCCCCTAGCACAGATACGCAGTATTTT. It yields the protein CASSRPPSTDTQYF.

CDR3 nucleotide sequence: TGTGCCAGCAAGTGGGGTGACAATTCACCCCTCCACTTT. Translated: CASKWGDNSPLHF. The rearrangement links TRBV6-5 to TRBJ1-6; no reliable D call. V lost 7 bases and J 7 bases, leaving 11 bases between the germline ends. This CDR3 has 13 amino acids. Germline-derived CDR1 and CDR2 are MNHEY and SVGAGI.

J is TRBJ1-4 and V is TRBV5-1; 10 bases line up with TRBD1. V shed 4 bases and J 7 bases; nucleotides not matched to a gene: 4. This CDR3 spans 14 amino acids. Germline CDR1 and CDR2: SGHRS and YFSETQ. This chain's CDR3 is CASSPGQGGEKLFF. DNA of the CDR3: TGCGCCAGCAGCCCCGGACAGGGGGGTGAAAAACTGTTTTTT.

The J gene is TRBJ2-7, the V gene TRBV5-6; D is tentatively TRBD1 or TRBD2 (5 bases each). V was clipped by 0 bases and J by 6 bases, with 13 bases between them. The CDR3 totals 14 residues. Germline values: CDR1 SGHDT, CDR2 YYEEEE. The CDR3 DNA reads as TGTGCCAGCAGCTTGGAGCAGGGAGTCCTCGAGCAGTACTTC. Encoded protein: CASSLEQGVLEQYF.

This chain joins TRBV6-1 and TRBJ2-1, with 10 bases fitting TRBD1. Germline CDR1 reads MNHNS; CDR2 reads SASEGT. V lost 2 bases, J lost 7 bases, and 8 bases stayed unmatched. CDR3 length: 16 residues. For the CDR3, the DNA is TGTGCCAGCAGTGAAAAGTGGGGGGGACAGGGGAATGAGCAGTTCTTC. Translated, it gives CASSEKWGGQGNEQFF.

The J gene is TRBJ1-6, the V gene TRBV14, with D possibly being TRBD1 (5 bases). V was cut by 8 bases and J by 14 bases, with 16 bases left in between. The germline gives CDR1 SGHDN, CDR2 FVKESK. The CDR3 contains 12 residues. The CDR3, as DNA: TGTGCCAGCCGACAGAAGACATTCTCCCTCCACTTT. This translates into CASRQKTFSLHF.

The chain has TRBV7-2 and TRBJ1-1, with 10 bases fitting TRBD1. This CDR3 is built from 18 residues. The V and J ends lost 1 base and 0 bases, in that order; junction bases with no gene match: 8. CDR1 and CDR2 from the germline V gene are SGHTA and FQGNSA. The CDR3 spells CASSLVEGTGELNTEAFF. In nucleotides, the CDR3 is TGTGCCAGCAGCTTAGTGGAGGGGACAGGGGAATTGAACACTGAAGCTTTCTTT. The full variable domain, in which reference TRBV7-2 and TRBJ1-1 provide the parts outside the CDR3, is GAGVSQSPSNKVTEKGKDVELRCDPISGHTALYWYRQSLGQGLEFLIYFQGNSAPDKSGLPSDRFSAERTGGSVSTLTIQRTQQEDSAVYLCASSLVEGTGELNTEAFFGQGTRLTVV.